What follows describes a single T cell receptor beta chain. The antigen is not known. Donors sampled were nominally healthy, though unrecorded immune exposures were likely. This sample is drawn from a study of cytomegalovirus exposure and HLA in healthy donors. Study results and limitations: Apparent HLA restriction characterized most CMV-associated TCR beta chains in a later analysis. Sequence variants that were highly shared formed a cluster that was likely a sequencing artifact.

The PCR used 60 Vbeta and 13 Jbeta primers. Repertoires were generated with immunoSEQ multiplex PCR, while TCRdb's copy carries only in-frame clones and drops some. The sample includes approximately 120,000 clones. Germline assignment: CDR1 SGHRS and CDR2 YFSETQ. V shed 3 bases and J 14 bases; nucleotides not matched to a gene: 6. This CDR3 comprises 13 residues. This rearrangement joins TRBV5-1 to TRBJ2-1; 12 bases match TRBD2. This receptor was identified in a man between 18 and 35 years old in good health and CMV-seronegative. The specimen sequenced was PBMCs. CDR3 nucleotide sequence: TGCGCCAGCAGCTCGGGACTAGCGGGCCAGGAGTTCTTC. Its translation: CASSSGLAGQEFF.